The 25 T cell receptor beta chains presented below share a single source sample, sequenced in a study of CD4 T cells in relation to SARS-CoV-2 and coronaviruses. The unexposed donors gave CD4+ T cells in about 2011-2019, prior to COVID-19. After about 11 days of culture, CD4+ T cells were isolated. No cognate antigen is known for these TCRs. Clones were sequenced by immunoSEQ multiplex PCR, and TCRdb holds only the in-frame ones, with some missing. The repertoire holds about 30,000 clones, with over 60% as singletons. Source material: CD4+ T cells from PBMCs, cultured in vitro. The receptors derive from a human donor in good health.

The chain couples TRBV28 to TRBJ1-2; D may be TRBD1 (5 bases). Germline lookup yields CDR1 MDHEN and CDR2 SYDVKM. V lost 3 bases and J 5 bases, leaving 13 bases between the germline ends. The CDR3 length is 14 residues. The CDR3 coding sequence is TGTGCCAGCAGTTTCCCCGGGGAGGGGTATGGCTACACCTTC. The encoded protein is CASSFPGEGYGYTF.

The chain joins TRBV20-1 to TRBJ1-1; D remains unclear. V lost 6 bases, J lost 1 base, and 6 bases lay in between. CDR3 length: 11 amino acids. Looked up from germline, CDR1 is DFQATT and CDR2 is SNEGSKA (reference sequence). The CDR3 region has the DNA TGCAGTGCGCCCGGGAACACTGAAGCTTTCTTT. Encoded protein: CSAPGNTEAFF.

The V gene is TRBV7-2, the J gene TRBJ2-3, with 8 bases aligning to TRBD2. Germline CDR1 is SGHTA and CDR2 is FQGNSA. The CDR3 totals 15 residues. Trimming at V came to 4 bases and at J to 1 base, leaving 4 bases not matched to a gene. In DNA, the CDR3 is TGTGCCAGCAGCTGGCGGGGGGACCGCACAGATACGCAGTATTTT. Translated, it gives CASSWRGDRTDTQYF.

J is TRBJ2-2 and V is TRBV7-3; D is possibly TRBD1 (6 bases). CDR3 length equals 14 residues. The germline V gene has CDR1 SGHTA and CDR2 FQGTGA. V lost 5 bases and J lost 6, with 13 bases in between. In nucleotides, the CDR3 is TGTGCCAGCAGCCCACAGGGTTCACCCGGGGAGCTGTTTTTT. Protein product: CASSPQGSPGELFF.

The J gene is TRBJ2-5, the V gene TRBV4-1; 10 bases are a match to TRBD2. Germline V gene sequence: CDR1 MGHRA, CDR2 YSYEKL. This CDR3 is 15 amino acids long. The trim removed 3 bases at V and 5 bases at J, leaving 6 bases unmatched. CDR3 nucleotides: TGCGCCAGCAGCCACGTAGCGGGAGGAGGGGAGACCCAGTACTTC. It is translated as CASSHVAGGGETQYF.

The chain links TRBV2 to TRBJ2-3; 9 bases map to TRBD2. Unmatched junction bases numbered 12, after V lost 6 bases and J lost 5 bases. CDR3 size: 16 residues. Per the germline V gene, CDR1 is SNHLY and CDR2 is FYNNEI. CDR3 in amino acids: CASSPQGLAGRDTQYF. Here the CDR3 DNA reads TGTGCCAGCAGCCCTCAGGGGCTAGCGGGGAGAGATACGCAGTATTTT.

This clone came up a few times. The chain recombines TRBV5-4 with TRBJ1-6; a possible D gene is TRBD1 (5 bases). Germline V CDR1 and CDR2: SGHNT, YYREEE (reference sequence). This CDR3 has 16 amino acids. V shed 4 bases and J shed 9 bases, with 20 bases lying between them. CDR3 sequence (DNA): TGTGCCAGCAGCCCACACGTTGGCGGGGGTACTTCACCCCTCCACTTT. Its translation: CASSPHVGGGTSPLHF.

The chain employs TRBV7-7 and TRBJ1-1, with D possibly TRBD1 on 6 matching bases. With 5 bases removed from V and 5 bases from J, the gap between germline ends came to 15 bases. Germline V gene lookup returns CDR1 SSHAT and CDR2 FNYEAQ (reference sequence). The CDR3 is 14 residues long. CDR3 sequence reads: CASSPRQRGTEAFF. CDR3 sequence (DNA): TGTGCCAGCAGCCCAAGACAGAGGGGGACTGAAGCTTTCTTT.

DNA for the CDR3: TGTGCCAGCAGCTTAGCGATAGGTCTTGGGGGGCGGAACTATGGCTACACCTTC. Translation gives CASSLAIGLGGRNYGYTF. The chain is built from TRBV7-2 and TRBJ1-2, with a tentative D call TRBD1 (6 bases). Trimming took off 0 bases at V and 2 bases at J, with 19 bases between the two ends. The CDR3 sequence is 18 residues long. The germline V gene encodes CDR1 SGHTA and CDR2 FQGNSA.

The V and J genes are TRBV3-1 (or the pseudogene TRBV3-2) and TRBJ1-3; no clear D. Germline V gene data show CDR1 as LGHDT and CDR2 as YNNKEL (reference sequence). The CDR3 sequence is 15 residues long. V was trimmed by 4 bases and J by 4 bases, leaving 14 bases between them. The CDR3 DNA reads TGTGCCAGCAGCCCCACCCTTAGTCCAGGAAACACCATATATTTT. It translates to CASSPTLSPGNTIYF.

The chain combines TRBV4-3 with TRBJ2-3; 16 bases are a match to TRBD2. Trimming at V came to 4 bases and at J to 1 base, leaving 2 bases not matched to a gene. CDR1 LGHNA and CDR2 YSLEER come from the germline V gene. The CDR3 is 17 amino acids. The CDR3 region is CASSPGLAGGGTDTQYF. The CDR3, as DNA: TGCGCCAGCAGCCCGGGACTAGCGGGAGGGGGCACAGATACGCAGTATTTT.

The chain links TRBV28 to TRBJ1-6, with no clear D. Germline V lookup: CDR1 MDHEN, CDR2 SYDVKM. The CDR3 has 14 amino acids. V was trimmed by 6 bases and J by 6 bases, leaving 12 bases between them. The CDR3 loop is CASSPAAPNSPLHF. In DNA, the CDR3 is TGTGCCAGCAGCCCTGCGGCCCCTAATTCACCCCTCCACTTT. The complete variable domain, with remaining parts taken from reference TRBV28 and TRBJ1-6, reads DVKVTQSSRYLVKRTGEKVFLECVQDMDHENMFWYRQDPGLGLRLIYFSYDVKMKEKGDIPEGYSVSREKKERFSLILESASTNQTSMYLCASSPAAPNSPLHFGNGTRLTVT.

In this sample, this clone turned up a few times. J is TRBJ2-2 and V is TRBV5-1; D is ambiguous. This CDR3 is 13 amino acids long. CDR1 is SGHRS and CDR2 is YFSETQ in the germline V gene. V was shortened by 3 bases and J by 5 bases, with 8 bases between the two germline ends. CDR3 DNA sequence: TGCGCCAGCAGCTACCGTCCGACCGGGGAGCTGTTTTTT. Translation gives CASSYRPTGELFF.

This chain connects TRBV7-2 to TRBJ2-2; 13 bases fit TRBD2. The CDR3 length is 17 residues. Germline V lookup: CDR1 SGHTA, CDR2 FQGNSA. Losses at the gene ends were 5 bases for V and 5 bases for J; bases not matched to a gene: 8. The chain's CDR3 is CASSPGRGLAGTGELFF. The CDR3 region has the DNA TGTGCCAGCAGCCCAGGGCGGGGACTAGCGGGGACCGGGGAGCTGTTTTTT.

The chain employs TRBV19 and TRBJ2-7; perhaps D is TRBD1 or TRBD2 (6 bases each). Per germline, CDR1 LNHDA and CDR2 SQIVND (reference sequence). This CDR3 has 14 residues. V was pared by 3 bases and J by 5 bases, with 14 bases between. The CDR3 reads CASSINREAHEQYF. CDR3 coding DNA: TGTGCCAGTAGTATTAACAGGGAGGCCCACGAGCAGTACTTC.

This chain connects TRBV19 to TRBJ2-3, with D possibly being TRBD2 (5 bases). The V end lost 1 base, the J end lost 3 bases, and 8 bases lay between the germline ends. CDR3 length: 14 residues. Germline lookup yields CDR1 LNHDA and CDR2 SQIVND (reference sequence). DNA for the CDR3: TGTGCCAGTAGTATAGGTGAGGGAACAGATACGCAGTATTTT. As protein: CASSIGEGTDTQYF.

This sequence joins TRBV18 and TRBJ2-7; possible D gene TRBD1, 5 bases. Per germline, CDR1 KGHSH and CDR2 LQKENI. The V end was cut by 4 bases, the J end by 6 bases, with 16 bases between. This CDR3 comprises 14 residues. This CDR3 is CASSLVQGTGEQYF. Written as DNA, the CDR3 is TGTGCCAGCTCACTAGTCCAGGGAACTGGCGAGCAGTACTTC.

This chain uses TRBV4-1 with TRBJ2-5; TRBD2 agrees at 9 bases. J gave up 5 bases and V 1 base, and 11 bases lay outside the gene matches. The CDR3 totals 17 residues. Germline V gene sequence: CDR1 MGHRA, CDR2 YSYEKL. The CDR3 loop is CASSQGQGRGGGETQYF. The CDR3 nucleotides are TGCGCCAGCAGCCAAGGCCAAGGGCGGGGGGGCGGGGAGACCCAGTACTTC.

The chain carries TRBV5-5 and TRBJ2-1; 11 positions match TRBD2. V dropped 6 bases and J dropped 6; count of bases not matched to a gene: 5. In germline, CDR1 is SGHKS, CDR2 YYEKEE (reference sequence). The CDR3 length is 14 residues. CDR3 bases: TGTGCCAGCAACCGACTAGCGGGGCTCAATGAGCAGTTCTTC. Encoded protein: CASNRLAGLNEQFF.

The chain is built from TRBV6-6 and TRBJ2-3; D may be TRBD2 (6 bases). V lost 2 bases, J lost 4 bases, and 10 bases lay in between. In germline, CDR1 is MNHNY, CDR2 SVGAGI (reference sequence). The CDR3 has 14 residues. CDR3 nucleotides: TGTGCCAGCAGTTACGGTCCGGGGGCAGATACGCAGTATTTT. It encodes CASSYGPGADTQYF.

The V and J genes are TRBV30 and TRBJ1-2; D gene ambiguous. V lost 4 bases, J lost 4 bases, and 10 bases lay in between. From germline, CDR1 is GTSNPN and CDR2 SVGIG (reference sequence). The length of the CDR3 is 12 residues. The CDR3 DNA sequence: TGTGCCTGGACGTCGGGGAGCTATGGCTACACCTTC. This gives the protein CAWTSGSYGYTF.

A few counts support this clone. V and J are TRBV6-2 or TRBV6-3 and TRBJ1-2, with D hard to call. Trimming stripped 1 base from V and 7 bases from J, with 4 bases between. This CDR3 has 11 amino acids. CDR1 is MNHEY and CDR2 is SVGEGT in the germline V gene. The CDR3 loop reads CASSYWVGYTF. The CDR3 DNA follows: TGTGCCAGCAGTTACTGGGTTGGCTACACCTTC.

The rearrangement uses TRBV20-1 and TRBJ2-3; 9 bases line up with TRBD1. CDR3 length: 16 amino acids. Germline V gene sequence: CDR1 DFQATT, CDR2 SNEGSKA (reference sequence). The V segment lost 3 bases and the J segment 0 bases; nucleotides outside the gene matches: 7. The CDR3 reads CSASDRGVSSTDTQYF. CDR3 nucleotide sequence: TGCAGTGCTAGTGACAGGGGGGTTTCTAGCACAGATACGCAGTATTTT.

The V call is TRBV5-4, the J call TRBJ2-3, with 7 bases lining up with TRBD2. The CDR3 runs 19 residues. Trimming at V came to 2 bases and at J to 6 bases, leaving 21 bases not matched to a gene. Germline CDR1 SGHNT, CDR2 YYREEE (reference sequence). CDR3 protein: CASSLSGRSVVPKWDTQYF. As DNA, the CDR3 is TGTGCCAGCAGCTTATCCGGGAGGTCTGTAGTCCCTAAGTGGGATACGCAGTATTTT.

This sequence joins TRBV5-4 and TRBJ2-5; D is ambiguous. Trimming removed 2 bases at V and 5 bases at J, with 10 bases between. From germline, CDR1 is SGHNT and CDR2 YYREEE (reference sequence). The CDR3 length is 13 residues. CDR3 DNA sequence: TGTGCCAGCAGCTTCCTTTTAGCTGAGACCCAGTACTTC. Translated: CASSFLLAETQYF.